This TCR beta chain was documented in a study of T cells in Graves' hyperthyroidism and ophthalmopathy. Study summary: Pretreatment peripheral blood was obtained at initial diagnosis.

CDR3 length equals 18 residues. The V end was cut by 0 bases, the J end by 0 bases, with 19 bases between. The germline CDR1 and CDR2 sequences are SGHTS and YDEGEE. The sample holds many counts of this clonotype. No progression to ophthalmopathy during 18 months of follow-up defined stable disease. Exclusion criteria comprised uncontrolled infection, other autoimmune disease, pregnancy or lactation. PBMCs stemmed from over 7.5 ml fresh peripheral blood. Amplification targeted TCR beta CDR3 regions from RNA transcripts. The HTBI primer set drove a first-round RT-PCR of the TCR CDR3. TCRdb reanalysed the multiplex PCR reads using MiXCR and keeps one entry per CDR3 protein. Counted here are hundreds of thousands of distinct CDR3 sequences, about 14% occurring once; the ten biggest clones make up approximately 10%.

The genes are TRBV5-8 and TRBJ2-7; D is undetermined. The source is a woman aged 18-30 years with Graves' hyperthyroidism. The sequenced sample was blood. The CDR3 sequence: CASSLEISGLWSSYEQYF. As DNA, the CDR3 is TGTGCCAGCAGCTTGGAAATATCCGGCCTTTGGAGCTCCTACGAGCAGTACTTC.